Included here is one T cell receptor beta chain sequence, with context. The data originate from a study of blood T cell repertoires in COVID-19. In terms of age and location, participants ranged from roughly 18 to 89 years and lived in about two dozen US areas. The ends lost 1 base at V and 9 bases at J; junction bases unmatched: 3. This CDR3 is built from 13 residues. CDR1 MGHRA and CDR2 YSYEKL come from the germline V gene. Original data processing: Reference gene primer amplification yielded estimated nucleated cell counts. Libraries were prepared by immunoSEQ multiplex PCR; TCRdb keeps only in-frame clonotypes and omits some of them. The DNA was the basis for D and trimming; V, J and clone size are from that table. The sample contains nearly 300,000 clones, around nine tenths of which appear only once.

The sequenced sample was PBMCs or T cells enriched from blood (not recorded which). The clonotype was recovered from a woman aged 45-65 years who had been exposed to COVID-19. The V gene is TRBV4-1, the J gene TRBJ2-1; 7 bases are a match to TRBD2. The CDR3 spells CASSQGGGTEQFF. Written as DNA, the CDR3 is TGCGCCAGCAGCCAAGGGGGGGGGACTGAGCAGTTCTTC.